The present T cell receptor beta chain was sequenced within a study of CD8+ T cells in alopecia areata. Broader study findings: Sequence data from scalp samples additionally include resident alphabeta T cells of normal skin.

RNA was isolated and reverse transcribed to cDNA, the sequencing template. Profiled with immunoSEQ multiplex PCR; TCRdb holds only in-frame clones, not every one. The table shows some 150,000 clones, with more than 45% occurring only once. This clone was seen a handful of times. The antigen remains unidentified. Trimming pared 0 bases from V and 2 bases from J, leaving 14 bases between. Germline lookup yields CDR1 SQVTM and CDR2 ANQGSEA. This CDR3 has 15 residues. Lesional scalp tissue (obtained by punch biopsy) and peripheral blood were collected from alopecia areata patients. This TCR came from a human donor with alopecia areata. The gene calls are TRBV29-1 and TRBJ2-7, with D perhaps TRBD1 or TRBD2 (5 bases each). This specimen consisted of CD8+ T cells sorted from blood, obtained at week 0. The CDR3 is CSVEDRGEFPYEQYF. The CDR3 nucleotides read TGCAGCGTTGAAGATCGAGGGGAGTTCCCCTACGAGCAGTACTTC.